Following are 27 T cell receptor beta chains from one sample sequenced in a study of blood T cell repertoires in COVID-19. Assay used: immunoSEQ multiplex PCR; TCRdb lists only in-frame clones, some missing. The data show under 150,000 clones, with about 89% seen just once and roughly 18% held by the top ten. Sequenced material: peripheral blood. These receptors were obtained from a man aged 45-60 years with active or convalescent COVID-19.

The V gene is TRBV10-1, the J gene TRBJ2-3; 14 bases are a match to TRBD2. The CDR3 contains 15 residues. The V gene's germline CDR1 is WNHNN and CDR2 SYGVQD (reference sequence). V gave up 7 bases and J gave up 4 bases; unmatched junction bases: 4. Written as DNA, the CDR3 is TGCGCCAGCAATGGGGGACTAGCGGGAGCAGATACGCAGTATTTT. Encoded protein: CASNGGLAGADTQYF.

V and J are TRBV27 and TRBJ2-7; TRBD1 agrees at 10 bases. Germline trimming cut 5 bases from V and 5 bases from J; bases unmatched to any gene: 9. This CDR3 spans 15 amino acids. Germline CDR1 is MNHEY and CDR2 is SMNVEV (reference sequence). CDR3 sequence reads: CASSGPGQGTNEQYF. CDR3 coding DNA: TGTGCCAGCAGTGGACCGGGACAGGGGACTAACGAGCAGTACTTC.

V is TRBV6-1 and J is TRBJ2-1, with D perhaps matching TRBD2 (5 bases). Germline V CDR1 and CDR2: MNHNS, SASEGT. V was clipped by 7 bases and J by 7 bases, with 17 bases between them. The CDR3 has 14 residues. The CDR3 reads CASTPGPGINEQFF. CDR3 DNA sequence: TGTGCCAGCACCCCGGGTCCCGGGATTAATGAGCAGTTCTTC.

V and J are TRBV5-8 and TRBJ2-1, with 7 nucleotides matching TRBD1. The CDR3 sequence is 17 residues long. V was clipped by 1 base and J by 7 bases; unmatched bases: 14. Germline V gene lookup returns CDR1 SGHTS and CDR2 YDEGEE. The CDR3 DNA sequence: TGTGCCAGCAGCTTGCCCCGGGACAGCCTGAGGGGGAATGAGCAGTTCTTC. This codes for CASSLPRDSLRGNEQFF.

The V call is TRBV28, the J call TRBJ2-7; TRBD1 aligns across 7 bases. The CDR3 runs to 14 residues. Germline trimming cut 9 bases from V and 2 bases from J; bases unmatched to any gene: 10. Germline V lookup: CDR1 MDHEN, CDR2 SYDVKM. The CDR3: CASLPGTATYEQYF. DNA for the CDR3: TGTGCCAGTCTACCAGGGACAGCAACCTACGAGCAGTACTTC.

The genes are TRBV6-4 and TRBJ1-1; the D gene is possibly TRBD1 (5 bases). The CDR3 is made up of 17 amino acids. Germline V gene sequence: CDR1 MRHNA, CDR2 SNTAGT. The germline V and J ends were trimmed by 5 bases and 1 base, with 20 bases remaining between them. As DNA, the CDR3 is TGTGCCAGCAGTCCTTCACCTGGGGGGAGAGGGAACACTGAAGCTTTCTTT. Protein product: CASSPSPGGRGNTEAFF.

This clone was seen just once. This chain joins TRBV3-1 (or the pseudogene TRBV3-2) and TRBJ1-5; TRBD1 might be the D (5 bases). The CDR3 loop spans 16 amino acids. CDR1 LGHDT and CDR2 YNNKEL come from the germline V gene (reference sequence). The V and J ends lost 0 bases and 5 bases respectively, with 14 bases between them. The CDR3 coding sequence is TGTGCCAGCAGCCAAGAGCCAGGGCCGGCGGATCAGCCCCAGCATTTT. As protein: CASSQEPGPADQPQHF.

This chain links TRBV6-2 or TRBV6-3 with TRBJ1-2; D is unclear. This CDR3 region has 14 residues. Trimming cost V 0 bases and J 13 bases, with 18 bases left between them. Germline-derived CDR1 and CDR2 are MNHEY and SVGEGT. The CDR3 spells CASSYSQAYFIFTF. DNA of the CDR3: TGTGCCAGCAGTTACTCGCAGGCCTACTTTATCTTCACCTTC.

The chain recombines TRBV27 with TRBJ1-4; tentatively, D is TRBD1 (6 bases). This CDR3 is built from 14 residues. Germline assignment: CDR1 MNHEY and CDR2 SMNVEV (reference sequence). V lost 6 bases to trimming and J lost 8 bases, with 16 bases between them. The CDR3 DNA reads TGTGCCAGCAGGCAGACAGGAGGACAAGAAAAACTGTTTTTT. Translation: CASRQTGGQEKLFF.

This chain connects TRBV10-3 to TRBJ1-6; TRBD1 aligns across 7 bases. Trimming at V came to 7 bases and at J to 8 bases, leaving 5 bases not matched to a gene. Germline V gene sequence: CDR1 ENHRY, CDR2 SYGVKD. The CDR3 contains 13 residues. The DNA of the CDR3 is TGTGCCATCACCAGAGACAGGGATTCACCCCTCCACTTT. This gives the protein CAITRDRDSPLHF.

V is TRBV7-8 and J is TRBJ1-4; possibly TRBD1 for D (5 bases). V gave up 0 bases and J gave up 4 bases, with 12 bases separating them. This CDR3 has 16 amino acids. Per germline, CDR1 SGHVS and CDR2 FQNEAQ. The CDR3 region has the DNA TGTGCCAGCAGCTTAGCGCCCGCAGGGTATAATGAAAAACTGTTTTTT. Amino acids: CASSLAPAGYNEKLFF.

The chain joins TRBV5-1 to TRBJ1-1; no firm D call. V lost 0 bases, J lost 3 bases, and 12 bases lay in between. CDR1 is SGHRS and CDR2 is YFSETQ in the germline V gene. This CDR3 is 15 amino acids long. The CDR3 DNA reads as TGCGCCAGCAGCTTGGAAGCGGGTTCGGACACTGAAGCTTTCTTT. This translates into CASSLEAGSDTEAFF.

Only a few counts were recorded for this clone. This chain joins TRBV21-1 and TRBJ2-3; the D call TRBD2 from the table was never checked on the DNA. TRBV21-1 is termed a pseudogene. The CDR3 has 10 amino acids. The chain's CDR3 is CAPGADTQYF. The CDR3 nucleotides read TGTGCCCCGGGAGCAGATACGCAGTATTTT.

The CDR3 DNA reads as TGTGCCAGCAGTGAATTTAGAGCCGGAAACACCATATATTTT. Amino acid sequence: CASSEFRAGNTIYF. This chain connects TRBV6-1 to TRBJ1-3; no firm D call. Germline lookup yields CDR1 MNHNS and CDR2 SASEGT. V was pared by 2 bases and J by 4 bases, with 9 bases between. The CDR3 covers 14 residues.

The rearrangement links TRBV3-1 (or the pseudogene TRBV3-2) to TRBJ2-5, with a tentative D call TRBD1 (6 bases). Trimming took off 4 bases at V and 0 bases at J, with 6 bases between the two ends. Germline CDR1 is LGHDT and CDR2 is YNNKEL (reference sequence). This CDR3 has 13 amino acids. Here the CDR3 reads CASSPGDQETQYF. DNA for the CDR3: TGTGCCAGCAGCCCAGGGGACCAAGAGACCCAGTACTTC.

This clone was detected only once. The genes are TRBV4-1 and TRBJ2-5, with a weak D call TRBD1 (5 bases). Trimming pared 1 base from V and 1 base from J, leaving 7 bases between. This CDR3 has 14 amino acids. Germline V gene lookup returns CDR1 MGHRA and CDR2 YSYEKL. Here the CDR3 reads CASSQGQIQETQYF. As DNA, the CDR3 is TGCGCCAGCAGCCAAGGACAGATCCAAGAGACCCAGTACTTC.

The rearrangement uses TRBV24-1 and TRBJ2-1; D not resolved. Germline assignment: CDR1 KGHDR and CDR2 SFDVKD. The V end was cut by 2 bases, the J end by 0 bases, with 10 bases between. The CDR3 extends over 16 amino acids. The chain's CDR3 is CATSDSSISSYNEQFF. Here the CDR3 DNA reads TGTGCCACCAGTGATTCTTCAATTAGCTCCTACAATGAGCAGTTCTTC.

The V and J genes are TRBV11-2 and TRBJ2-5; D possibly corresponds to TRBD1 (5 bases). There are 14 residues in the CDR3. Germline lookup yields CDR1 SGHAT and CDR2 FQNNGV. V was shortened by 3 bases and J by 4 bases, with 12 bases between the two germline ends. This CDR3 is CASSLQGVGETQYF. The DNA for the CDR3 is TGTGCCAGCAGCTTGCAGGGCGTAGGAGAGACCCAGTACTTC.

This clone appeared once. The chain uses TRBV5-5 and TRBJ2-7, with 11 nucleotides matching TRBD1. Germline V lookup: CDR1 SGHKS, CDR2 YYEKEE (reference sequence). With 5 bases clipped from V and 7 bases from J, the junction kept 8 bases outside the gene matches. The CDR3 spans 14 residues. The CDR3 spells CASRGRTGGGEQYF. DNA for the CDR3: TGTGCCAGCAGAGGGAGGACAGGGGGCGGGGAGCAGTACTTC. The full variable domain, in which reference TRBV5-5 and TRBJ2-7 provide the parts outside the CDR3, is DAGVTQSPTHLIKTRGQQVTLRCSPISGHKSVSWYQQVLGQGPQFIFQYYEKEERGRGNFPDRFSARQFPNYSSELNVNALLLGDSALYLCASRGRTGGGEQYFGPGTRLTVT.

This clone was detected only a few times. This chain connects TRBV29-1 to TRBJ2-2; 8 nucleotides match TRBD2. Trimming at V came to 4 bases and at J to 2 bases, leaving 9 bases not matched to a gene. Germline CDR1 SQVTM, CDR2 ANQGSEA. There are 16 residues in the CDR3. In DNA form, the CDR3 reads TGCAGCGTTGTCGGGGGGGCTGGGGATAACACCGGGGAGCTGTTTTTT. It is translated as CSVVGGAGDNTGELFF.

The sample holds one count of this clone. This chain connects TRBV12-5 to TRBJ1-5, with TRBD1 as a possible D gene (6 bases). CDR3 size: 16 residues. V lost 1 base to trimming and J lost 7 bases, with 17 bases between them. The germline gives CDR1 LGHNT, CDR2 FRNRAP. The CDR3 DNA follows: TGTGCTAGTGGTTTGGGTGCAGGGGAGTTAGGACAGCCCCAGCATTTT. It is translated as CASGLGAGELGQPQHF.

The chain couples TRBV4-2 to TRBJ1-6; 8 positions agree with TRBD1. The V segment lost 0 bases and the J segment 6 bases; nucleotides outside the gene matches: 1. CDR1 and CDR2 (germline): LGHNA, YNFKEQ. The CDR3 is 15 amino acids. This chain's CDR3 is CASSQDDRGNSPLHF. The CDR3 DNA reads as TGTGCCAGCAGCCAAGACGACAGGGGTAATTCACCCCTCCACTTT.

A single count supports this clone. The rearrangement links TRBV18 to TRBJ2-5, with 10 bases matching TRBD1. Trimming removed 8 bases from V and 4 bases from J; junction bases left unmatched: 7. This CDR3 contains 14 residues. Germline V lookup: CDR1 KGHSH, CDR2 LQKENI. CDR3 amino acids: CASQGQGNPETQYF. The CDR3 DNA sequence: TGTGCCAGCCAGGGACAGGGGAACCCAGAGACCCAGTACTTC. The full variable domain, with the rest looked up from reference TRBV18 and TRBJ2-5, is NAGVMQNPRHLVRRRGQEARLRCSPMKGHSHVYWYRQLPEEGLKFMVYLQKENIIDESGMPKERFSAEFPKEGPSILRIQQVVRGDSAAYFCASQGQGNPETQYFGPGTRLLVL.

CDR3 region: CASSPAGVGETQYF. DNA for the CDR3: TGTGCCAGCTCACCAGCGGGAGTAGGGGAGACCCAGTACTTC. This chain links TRBV18 with TRBJ2-5, with TRBD2 matching 7 bases. With 2 bases clipped from V and 5 bases from J, the junction kept 5 bases outside the gene matches. The CDR3 covers 14 residues. Germline V gives CDR1 KGHSH, CDR2 LQKENI.

This clone was seen only a few times. The chain employs TRBV7-2 and TRBJ2-7, with TRBD1 identical over 10 bases. The CDR3 spans 16 residues. CDR1 and CDR2 from the germline V gene are SGHTA and FQGNSA. V shed 5 bases, J shed 2 bases, and the junction held 9 bases outside the gene matches. In DNA, the CDR3 is TGTGCCAGCAGCCTACATGGGACAGGGGCCCCCTACGAGCAGTACTTC. This gives the protein CASSLHGTGAPYEQYF.

The chain recombines TRBV2 with TRBJ2-1, with 8 positions matching TRBD2. CDR3 length: 15 residues. CDR1 and CDR2 (germline): SNHLY, FYNNEI. The V gene end was trimmed by 7 bases and the J gene end by 6 bases; junction bases not matched to a gene: 11. The CDR3 coding sequence is TGTGCCAGCACAAACCGGGGGGGGAGAGGCAATGAGCAGTTCTTC. Protein: CASTNRGGRGNEQFF.

This chain uses TRBV30 with TRBJ1-4; maybe TRBD1 (6 bases). This CDR3 is 14 amino acids long. V was trimmed by 1 base and J by 7 bases, leaving 13 bases between them. Per the germline V gene, CDR1 is GTSNPN and CDR2 is SVGIG (reference sequence). CDR3 coding DNA: TGTGCCTGGAGTGGGTTCGGACAGACTGAAAAACTGTTTTTT. Protein product: CAWSGFGQTEKLFF. Together with reference TRBV30 and TRBJ1-4, the CDR3 gives the full variable domain: SQTIHQWPATLVQPVGSPLSLECTVEGTSNPNLYWYRQAAGRGLQLLFYSVGIGQISSEVPQNLSASRPQDRQFILSSKKLLLSDSGFYLCAWSGFGQTEKLFFGSGTQLSVL.